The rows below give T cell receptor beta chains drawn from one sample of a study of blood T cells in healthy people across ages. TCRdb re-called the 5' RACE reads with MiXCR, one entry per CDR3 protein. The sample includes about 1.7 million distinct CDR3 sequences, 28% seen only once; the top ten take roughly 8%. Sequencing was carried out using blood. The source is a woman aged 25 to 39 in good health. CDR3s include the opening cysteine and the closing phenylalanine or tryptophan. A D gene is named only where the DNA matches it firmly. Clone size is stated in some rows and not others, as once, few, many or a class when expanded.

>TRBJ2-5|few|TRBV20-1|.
TGCAGTGCTAGAGACGGCAGGGAGATAGAGAAAGAGACCCAGTACTTC
CSARDGREIEKETQYF
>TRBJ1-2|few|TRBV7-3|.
TGTGCCAGCAGCTTAGGGGGGTCGAGTGGCTACACCTTC
CASSLGGSSGYTF
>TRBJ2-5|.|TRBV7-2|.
TGTGTCAGCAGCTGGCCCCCGGTAGAGACCCAGTACTTC
CVSSWPPVETQYF
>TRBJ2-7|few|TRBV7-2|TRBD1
TGTGCCAGCAGTGGTCAGACAGGGCACTACGAGCAGTACTTC
CASSGQTGHYEQYF
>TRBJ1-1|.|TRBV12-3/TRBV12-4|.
TGTGCCAGCAGTTTCGGGGAACCAACGAACACTGAAGCTTTCTTT
CASSFGEPTNTEAFF
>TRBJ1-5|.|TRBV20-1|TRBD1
TGCAGTGCTATACAGGGGAAAACCAATCAGCCCCAGCATTTT
CSAIQGKTNQPQHF
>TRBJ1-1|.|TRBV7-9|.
TGTGCCAGCAGCGCAAGGACAGTACCGAACACTGAAGCTTTCTTT
CASSARTVPNTEAFF
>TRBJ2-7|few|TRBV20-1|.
TGCAGTGCTAGAAGCCCGCAGGGTGGACACGAGCAGTACTTC
CSARSPQGGHEQYF
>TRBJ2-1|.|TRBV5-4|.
TGTGCCAGCAGCTTGCTAACCAGCGTCGGTGAGCAGTTCTTC
CASSLLTSVGEQFF
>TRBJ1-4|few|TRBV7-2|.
TGTGCCAGCAGACTTCGTATTAATGAAAAACTGTTTTTT
CASRLRINEKLFF
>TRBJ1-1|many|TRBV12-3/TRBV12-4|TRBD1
TGTGCCAGCAGCTCGGGACAGGACACTGAAGCTTTCTTT
CASSSGQDTEAFF
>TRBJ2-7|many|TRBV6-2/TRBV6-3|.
TGTGCCAGCACCCCCGAGAAGGAGGACCTCTCCTACGAGCAGTACTTC
CASTPEKEDLSYEQYF
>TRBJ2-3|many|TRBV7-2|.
TGTGCCAGCAGCTTAGTTAAAACAGATACGCAGTATTTT
CASSLVKTDTQYF
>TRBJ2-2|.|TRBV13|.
TGTGCCAGCAGCCCGGGGTCGGGCACCGGGGAGCTGTTTTTT
CASSPGSGTGELFF
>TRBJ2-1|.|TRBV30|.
TGTGCCTGGAACATTGGACAGGGACTAAATGAGCAGTTCTTC
CAWNIGQGLNEQFF
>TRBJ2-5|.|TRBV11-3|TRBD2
TGTGCCAGCAGCCTACCTAGCGGGGGGGCCCGAGAGACCCAGTACTTC
CASSLPSGGARETQYF
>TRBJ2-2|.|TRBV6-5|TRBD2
TGTGCCAGCAGTCGGACTAGCTATAACACCGGGGAGCTGTTTTTT
CASSRTSYNTGELFF
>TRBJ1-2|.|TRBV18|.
TGTGCCAGCTCACCACCGTCGGTTCCCCATGGCTACACCTTC
CASSPPSVPHGYTF
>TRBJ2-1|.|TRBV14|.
TGTGCCAGCAGCCACCGGGAGTTTAAGGACAATGAGCAGTTCTTC
CASSHREFKDNEQFF
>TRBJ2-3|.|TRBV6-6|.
TGTGCCACCGCTCGCGAGACAGATACGCAGTATTTT
CATARETDTQYF
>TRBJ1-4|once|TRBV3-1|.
TGTGCCAGCACCCAGCGGGGGGCGGCTGAAAAACTGTTTTTT
CASTQRGAAEKLFF
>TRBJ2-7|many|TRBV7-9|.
TGTGCCAGCAGCTCGGGGGTATCGGACGGAGTAACCTACGAGCAGTACTTC
CASSSGVSDGVTYEQYF